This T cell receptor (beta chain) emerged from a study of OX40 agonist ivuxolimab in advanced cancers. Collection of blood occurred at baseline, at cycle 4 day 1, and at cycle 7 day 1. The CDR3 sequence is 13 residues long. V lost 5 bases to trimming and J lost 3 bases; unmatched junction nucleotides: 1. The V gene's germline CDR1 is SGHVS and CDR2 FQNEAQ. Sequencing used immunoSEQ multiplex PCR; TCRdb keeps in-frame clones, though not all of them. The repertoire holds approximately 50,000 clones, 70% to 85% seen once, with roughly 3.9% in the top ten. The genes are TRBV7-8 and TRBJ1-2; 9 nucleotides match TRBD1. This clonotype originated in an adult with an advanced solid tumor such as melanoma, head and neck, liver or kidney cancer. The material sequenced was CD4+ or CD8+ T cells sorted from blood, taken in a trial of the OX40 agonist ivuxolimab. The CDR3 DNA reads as TGTGCCAGCAGCCGGGACAGGGACTATGGCTACACCTTC. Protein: CASSRDRDYGYTF.